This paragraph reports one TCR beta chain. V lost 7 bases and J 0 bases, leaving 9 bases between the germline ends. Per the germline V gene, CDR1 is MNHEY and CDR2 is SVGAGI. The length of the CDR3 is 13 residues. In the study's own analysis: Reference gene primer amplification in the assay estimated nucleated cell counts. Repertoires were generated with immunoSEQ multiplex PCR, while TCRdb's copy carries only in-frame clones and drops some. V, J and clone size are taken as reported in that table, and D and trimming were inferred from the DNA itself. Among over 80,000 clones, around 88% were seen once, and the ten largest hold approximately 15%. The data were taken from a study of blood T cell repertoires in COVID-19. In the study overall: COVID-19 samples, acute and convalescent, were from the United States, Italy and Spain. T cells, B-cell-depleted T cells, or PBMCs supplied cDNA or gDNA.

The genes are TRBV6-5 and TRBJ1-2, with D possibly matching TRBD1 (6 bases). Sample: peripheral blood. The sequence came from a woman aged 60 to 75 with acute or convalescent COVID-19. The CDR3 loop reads CASIGQTNYGYTF. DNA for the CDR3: TGTGCCAGCATTGGACAGACTAACTATGGCTACACCTTC.